This T cell receptor beta chain was profiled in a study of blood T cell repertoires in COVID-19. About the research overall: Acute and convalescent COVID-19 samples came from the United States, Italy and Spain.

Data came from immunoSEQ multiplex PCR; TCRdb stores just in-frame clones and leaves some out. The table includes 200,000 to 300,000 clones, roughly 88% detected once. V was trimmed by 4 bases and J by 6 bases, leaving 14 bases between them. This CDR3 spans 13 amino acids. Per germline, CDR1 SGHTS and CDR2 YDEGEE. Sequenced: peripheral blood. The receptor was derived from a woman aged 30 to 39 with acute or convalescent COVID-19. The rearrangement uses TRBV5-8 and TRBJ2-7; D unresolved. The CDR3 here is CASSPRDSAEQYF. The DNA of the CDR3 is TGTGCCAGCAGCCCCCGTGACTCTGCCGAGCAGTACTTC.